Listed here are 11 T cell receptor beta chains from one sample, sequenced in a study of control samples from healthy donors and cancer patients. Here immunoSEQ multiplex PCR was the method, and the copy in TCRdb shows in-frame clones only, minus some. Among fewer than 200,000 clones listed, 85% to 95% were seen once. Sample: blood. Every receptor here comes from a young man in good health.

J is TRBJ2-7 and V is TRBV4-1, with 11 bases lining up with TRBD2. The CDR3 consists of 14 residues. J gave up 6 bases and V 1 base, and 2 bases lay outside the gene matches. Germline V gene data show CDR1 as MGHRA and CDR2 as YSYEKL. The CDR3 loop reads CASSQAGTSGEQYF. The CDR3 DNA reads TGCGCCAGCAGCCAAGCGGGGACTAGCGGCGAGCAGTACTTC.

On this clone itself: The junction does not match germline at one end; this may be a read error. The V gene is TRBV10-3, the J gene TRBJ1-2; D gene unclear. Looked up from germline, CDR1 is ENHRY and CDR2 is SYGVKD. The CDR3 is 13 residues long. The CDR3 sequence: CAISETANCGYTF. As DNA, the CDR3 is TGTGCCATCAGTGAGACAGCTAACTGTGGCTACACCTTC.

This clone was counted a single time. The rearrangement uses TRBV28 and TRBJ1-1, with a tentative D call TRBD1 (5 bases). Germline loops: CDR1 MDHEN, CDR2 SYDVKM. The CDR3 spans 16 residues. Trimming took off 2 bases at V and 3 bases at J, with 16 bases between the two ends. Here the CDR3 reads CASSLGGIGLDTEAFF. The CDR3 DNA sequence: TGTGCCAGCAGTTTAGGGGGGATAGGGCTGGACACTGAAGCTTTCTTT.

This clone was seen a handful of times. This chain uses TRBV18 with TRBJ2-7; 8 bases line up with TRBD1. V lost 5 bases to trimming and J lost 4 bases; unmatched junction nucleotides: 7. The germline CDR1 and CDR2 sequences are KGHSH and LQKENI. CDR3 length: 14 residues. CDR3 region: CASSDRGIRYEQYF. The CDR3, as DNA: TGTGCCAGCTCAGACAGGGGAATACGGTACGAGCAGTACTTC.

The V call is TRBV19, the J call TRBJ1-4; D call uncertain. This CDR3 is 15 amino acids long. Germline V CDR1 and CDR2: LNHDA, SQIVND (reference sequence). Trimming shortened V by 7 bases and J by 0 bases, and 12 bases separated the two germline ends. The CDR3 loop is CASKVDSTTNEKLFF. Here the CDR3 DNA reads TGTGCCAGTAAAGTCGACTCAACAACTAATGAAAAACTGTTTTTT.

CDR3 amino acids: CAWSIGRGYTEAFF. The CDR3 region has the DNA TGTGCCTGGAGTATAGGGAGGGGATACACTGAAGCTTTCTTT. V gene TRBV30 combines with J gene TRBJ1-1, with D maybe TRBD1 (5 bases). The CDR3 consists of 14 residues. Germline V lookup: CDR1 GTSNPN, CDR2 SVGIG (reference sequence). Trimming stripped 2 bases from V and 3 bases from J, with 13 bases between. Combining the CDR3 with reference TRBV30 and TRBJ1-1 gives the whole variable domain SQTIHQWPATLVQPVGSPLSLECTVEGTSNPNLYWYRQAAGRGLQLLFYSVGIGQISSEVPQNLSASRPQDRQFILSSKKLLLSDSGFYLCAWSIGRGYTEAFFGQGTRLTVV.

The chain employs TRBV6-5 and TRBJ2-5; 7 bases match TRBD1. With V trimmed by 5 bases and J by 5 bases, 5 bases remained unmatched. Germline V gives CDR1 MNHEY, CDR2 SVGAGI. This CDR3 comprises 13 residues. This chain's CDR3 is CASSTGAGETQYF. The CDR3 DNA reads as TGTGCCAGCAGTACAGGGGCAGGGGAGACCCAGTACTTC.

The chain carries TRBV6-5 and TRBJ1-6, with 7 bases identical to TRBD1. With V trimmed by 7 bases and J by 2 bases, 5 bases remained unmatched. The CDR3 contains 15 residues. Germline V gene sequence: CDR1 MNHEY, CDR2 SVGAGI. This chain's CDR3 is CASTRGQPYNSPLHF. DNA of the CDR3: TGTGCCAGCACCCGGGGACAGCCCTATAATTCACCCCTCCACTTT.

This chain uses TRBV7-2 with TRBJ2-7; D possibly corresponds to TRBD2 (6 bases). Germline assignment: CDR1 SGHTA and CDR2 FQGNSA. The V gene lost 5 bases and the J gene lost 8 bases, with 19 bases spanning the gap. The length of the CDR3 is 14 residues. The CDR3, as DNA: TGTGCCAGCAGCGGGGGACGGGACTCGGGGAAGCAGTACTTC. It yields the protein CASSGGRDSGKQYF.

CDR3: CATSRVRNANTGELFF. The CDR3 bases are TGTGCCACCAGCAGAGTCAGGAACGCGAACACCGGGGAGCTGTTTTTT. V is TRBV15 and J is TRBJ2-2; no definite D call. V lost 1 base, J lost 0 bases, and 9 bases lay in between. The CDR3 totals 16 residues. CDR1 LNHNV and CDR2 YYDKDF come from the germline V gene (reference sequence).

This chain connects TRBV28 to TRBJ2-7; D call uncertain. The CDR3 runs to 13 residues. Germline V gene sequence: CDR1 MDHEN, CDR2 SYDVKM. The V and J ends lost 3 bases and 2 bases respectively, with 8 bases between them. The CDR3 DNA is TGTGCCAGCAGTTTCGGCCTAACCTACGAGCAGTACTTC. It translates to CASSFGLTYEQYF.